Listed here is a single T cell receptor (beta chain). Its antigen is unidentified. Amplification by 5'RACE using constant-segment primers produced TCR alpha and TCR beta cDNA libraries that carried sample barcodes and UMIs. MiXCR, applied by TCRdb to the 5' RACE reads, yields one record per CDR3 protein. The sample shows around 530,000 distinct CDR3 sequences, about 20% of them seen only once. The CDR3 runs to 15 residues. With 0 bases removed from V and 6 bases from J, the gap between germline ends came to 16 bases. Germline lookup yields CDR1 SGDLS and CDR2 YYNGEE. This specimen comes from a study of T-cell memory formation after mild COVID-19. At the level of the study: TCR clustering was largely donor specific. General study results and limits: Clones that contracted clustered mainly in CM and EM if CD4+ and in EMRA if CD8+. Pre-infection memory held some responding clones, suggesting pre-existing cross-reactive T cells responded.

This chain links TRBV9 with TRBJ2-7; weak D call: TRBD1 (5 bases). The sample comprised PBMCs or a T cell subset sorted from them (not recorded which). The origin of this receptor is an adult woman who had mild COVID-19 (a few samples of this study predate the infection). Cell type and time point are not known. CDR3 nucleotides: TGTGCCAGCAGCGTAGGTAGTAGGGAAGGGGTCGAGCAGTACTTC. Translated: CASSVGSREGVEQYF.